The rows below give T cell receptor beta chains drawn from one sample of a study of T cells in narcolepsy. Assay: immunoSEQ multiplex PCR; the TCRdb copy retains only in-frame clones and omits some. The table includes some 32,000 clones, approximately 78% detected once. Sequencing was carried out using CD45RA- memory CD4+ T cells from PBMCs. Receptor source: a human donor with narcolepsy. The CDR3 runs from the conserved cysteine through the conserved F or W. A D gene is named only where the DNA matches it firmly. The size field is filled for only some rows; it gives once, few, many or a size class.

size	D	V	J	length	DNA	CDR3
-	-	TRBV5-1	TRBJ2-5	15	TGCGCCAGCAGCTTGCTGGGAGAGTGGGAAGAGACCCAGTACTTC	CASSLLGEWEETQYF
-	-	TRBV4-2	TRBJ2-6	17	TGTGCCAGCAGCCAAGCTCACGGGGGGCCTGGGGCCAACGTCCTGACTTTC	CASSQAHGGPGANVLTF
-	TRBD2	TRBV6-5	TRBJ2-2	16	TGTGCCAGCAGTTGGACTAGCGGGAGTCTCACCGGGGAGCTGTTTTTT	CASSWTSGSLTGELFF
-	-	TRBV7-9	TRBJ2-5	15	TGTGCCAGCAGCTTAGGGCTAGCGCAACAAGAGACCCAGTACTTC	CASSLGLAQQETQYF
-	-	TRBV15	TRBJ1-2	17	TGTGCCACCAGCAGTTGGGGTATTTGGACAGCTAACTATGGCTACACCTTC	CATSSWGIWTANYGYTF
few	-	TRBV5-6	TRBJ1-3	15	TGTGCCAGCAGCTTGGTGGGGAGCTCTGGAAACACCATATATTTT	CASSLVGSSGNTIYF
-	-	TRBV21-1	TRBJ2-3	18	TGTGCCAGCAGCAAAAAGCTCAGGACAGGGACTAGCACAGATACGCAGTATTTT	CASSKKLRTGTSTDTQYF
-	-	TRBV5-1	TRBJ2-5	14	TGCGCCAGCAGCTTGGAACAATTCCTAGGGACCCAGTACTTC	CASSLEQFLGTQYF
-	-	TRBV6-5	TRBJ1-1	14	TGTGCCAGCAGTGAAACAGGGCGGAACACTGAAGCTTTCTTT	CASSETGRNTEAFF
few	-	TRBV6-1	TRBJ2-7	13	TGTGCCAGCAGTGAACAGGGCTCCTACGAGCAGTACTTC	CASSEQGSYEQYF
-	-	TRBV5-1	TRBJ1-2	15	TGCGCCAGCAGCCCGGGGGGTTATAGCAACTATGGCTACACCTTC	CASSPGGYSNYGYTF
-	-	TRBV5-5	TRBJ2-7	13	TGTGCCAGCAGCTTGGATGCCAACTACGAGCAGTACTTC	CASSLDANYEQYF
-	-	TRBV7-9	TRBJ2-7	15	TGTGCCAGCAACACGGGGGACTGGGACTCCTACGAGCAGTACTTC	CASNTGDWDSYEQYF
-	TRBD1	TRBV6-1	TRBJ2-4	16	TGTGCCAGCAGTGGGAGGGACAGGAGGGTCCAAAACATTCAGTACTTC	CASSGRDRRVQNIQYF
-	TRBD1	TRBV5-6	TRBJ2-7	13	TGTGCCAGCAGCTCCGGACAGGGTGTGGGGCAGTACTTC	CASSSGQGVGQYF
-	TRBD1	TRBV19	TRBJ1-5	14	TGTGCCAGTACCGACCGGGACAGCAGTCAGCCCCAGCATTTT	CASTDRDSSQPQHF
few	-	TRBV2	TRBJ1-2	14	TGTGCCAGCACGGCGAGAAGGGTTTCCTATGGCTACACCTTC	CASTARRVSYGYTF
-	TRBD2	TRBV4-2	TRBJ2-5	15	TGTGCCAGCAGCCAAGGGACTAGCGGGAGAGAGACCCAGTACTTC	CASSQGTSGRETQYF
-	TRBD1	TRBV27	TRBJ1-1	14	TGTGCCAGCAGTTTCCGGACAGGGGACACTGAAGCTTTCTTT	CASSFRTGDTEAFF
-	TRBD1	TRBV7-9	TRBJ1-5	15	TGTGCCAGCAGCTTAGGACAGGGAGGCGGATGGCCCCAGCATTTT	CASSLGQGGGWPQHF
once	-	TRBV7-2	TRBJ1-1	14	TGTGCCAGCAGCTTTGGGGAGGTGGGCACTGAAGCTTTCTTT	CASSFGEVGTEAFF
-	-	TRBV10-3	TRBJ2-7	11	TGTGCCATCAGTGAGTACCGCGAGCAGTACTTC	CAISEYREQYF
-	TRBD2	TRBV5-4	TRBJ2-7	16	TGTGCCAGCAGCCCGGAACTAGCGGGGTCGACCTACGAGCAGTACTTC	CASSPELAGSTYEQYF
-	-	TRBV7-9	TRBJ1-5	17	TGTGCCAGCAGCCCAGACGGGCCACTGGGCCCAAATCAGCCCCAGCATTTT	CASSPDGPLGPNQPQHF
once	-	TRBV6-5	TRBJ2-7	15	TGTGCCAGCAGTTCCGATCTACAGGATACCTACGAGCAGTACTTC	CASSSDLQDTYEQYF
-	-	TRBV7-9	TRBJ1-1	14	TGTGCCAGCAGCTTAGGAGGCGCCAACACTGAAGCTTTCTTT	CASSLGGANTEAFF
-	TRBD1	TRBV6-6	TRBJ2-7	13	TGTGCCAGCAGCCCGGGACAGGACTACGAGCAGTACTTC	CASSPGQDYEQYF
-	TRBD2	TRBV11-3	TRBJ2-2	16	TGTGCCAGCAGCCCATGGACTAGCGAGGACACCGGGGAGCTGTTTTTT	CASSPWTSEDTGELFF
-	-	TRBV6-1	TRBJ1-5	15	TGTGCCAGCGTGATTTCAATTGGTAGCAATCAGCCCCAGCATTTT	CASVISIGSNQPQHF
-	-	TRBV7-9	TRBJ2-2	15	TGTGCCAGCAGCTTACAGGCGGGTAACACCGGGGAGCTGTTTTTT	CASSLQAGNTGELFF
few	-	TRBV19	TRBJ1-5	14	TGTGCCAGTAGTATGGGCAGGGACGGTCAGCCCCAGCATTTT	CASSMGRDGQPQHF
-	-	TRBV5-1	TRBJ2-7	15	TGCGCCAGCACCCCCTCGGGGGAGGCCCCTTACGAGCAGTACTTC	CASTPSGEAPYEQYF
few	-	TRBV6-1	TRBJ2-1	12	TGTGCCAGCAGTGAACTTCGAAATGAGCAGTTCTTC	CASSELRNEQFF
-	-	TRBV19	TRBJ1-1	15	TGTGCCAGTCGCCTTCCCGGGACATCCTTCGCTGAAGCTTTCTTT	CASRLPGTSFAEAFF
-	-	TRBV2	TRBJ2-7	13	TGTGCCAGCAGTGAATTGCAGGGCTACGAGCAGTACTTC	CASSELQGYEQYF
-	TRBD1	TRBV6-1	TRBJ1-1	15	TGTGCCAGCAGAGTAGGACAGGGTATTTCGACTGAAGCTTTCTTT	CASRVGQGISTEAFF
medium-sized	TRBD2	TRBV9	TRBJ2-1	17	TGTGCCAGCAGCGTAGCTTGGAATAGCGGGGGGCGGAATGAGCAGTTCTTC	CASSVAWNSGGRNEQFF
-	-	TRBV11-3	TRBJ2-7	14	TGTGCCAGCAGCAAAGGGAGAGGCTCCTACGAGCAGTACTTC	CASSKGRGSYEQYF
-	-	TRBV7-8	TRBJ2-5	19	TGTGCCAGCAGCTTAGCGATAAGGGGACGGGACCATCCGCGGGAGACCCAGTACTTC	CASSLAIRGRDHPRETQYF
-	TRBD2	TRBV11-2	TRBJ2-2	16	TGTGCCAGCAGCTTAGTTAGTAGCGGGGGCACCGGGGAGCTGTTTTTT	CASSLVSSGGTGELFF
few	-	TRBV14	TRBJ2-7	16	TGTGCCAGCAGCCGGTACCGGGACGCGTCCCTGGGGGAGCAGTACTTC	CASSRYRDASLGEQYF
-	-	TRBV19	TRBJ1-2	14	TGTGCCAGTAGTAAAGACCGCTGGAACTATGGCTACACCTTC	CASSKDRWNYGYTF
-	-	TRBV25-1	TRBJ2-7	13	TGTGCCAGCAGTGAAGGTGGAGGACGGAAGCAGTACTTC	CASSEGGGRKQYF
-	-	TRBV10-3	TRBJ2-2	15	TGTGCCATCAGTGAGCCTTTGGGGGGCCCCGGGGAGCTGTTTTTT	CAISEPLGGPGELFF
-	TRBD1	TRBV6-5	TRBJ2-1	15	TGTGCCAGCAGCCGACACCCGGGACAGAACAATGAGCAGTTCTTC	CASSRHPGQNNEQFF
-	-	TRBV7-2	TRBJ1-2	15	TGTGCCAGCAGCTTAATGGGCGTTCCTAACTATGGCTACACCTTC	CASSLMGVPNYGYTF
-	-	TRBV7-9	TRBJ2-3	15	TGTGCCAGCAGCTTAGTTCAGGGAAGCACAGATACGCAGTATTTT	CASSLVQGSTDTQYF
-	TRBD1	TRBV7-9	TRBJ2-7	13	TGTGCCAGCGTTGGGACAGCGAGGGACGAGCAGTACTTC	CASVGTARDEQYF